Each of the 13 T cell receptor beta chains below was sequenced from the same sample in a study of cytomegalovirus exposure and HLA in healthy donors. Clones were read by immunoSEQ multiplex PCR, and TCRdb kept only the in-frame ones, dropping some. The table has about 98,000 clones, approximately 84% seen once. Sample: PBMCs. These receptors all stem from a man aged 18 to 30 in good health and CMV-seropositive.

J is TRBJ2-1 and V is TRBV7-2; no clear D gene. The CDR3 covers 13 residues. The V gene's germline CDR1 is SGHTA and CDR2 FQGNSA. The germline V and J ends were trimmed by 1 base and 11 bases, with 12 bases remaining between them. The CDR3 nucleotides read TGTGCCAGCAGCTTAGTTACAGACGCCCAGCAGTTCTTC. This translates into CASSLVTDAQQFF.

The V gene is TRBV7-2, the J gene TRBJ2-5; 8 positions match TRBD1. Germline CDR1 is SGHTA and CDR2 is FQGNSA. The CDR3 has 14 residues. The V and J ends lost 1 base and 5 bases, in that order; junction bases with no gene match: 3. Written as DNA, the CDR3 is TGTGCCAGCAGCTTAGGACAGGGGTCGGAGACCCAGTACTTC. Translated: CASSLGQGSETQYF.

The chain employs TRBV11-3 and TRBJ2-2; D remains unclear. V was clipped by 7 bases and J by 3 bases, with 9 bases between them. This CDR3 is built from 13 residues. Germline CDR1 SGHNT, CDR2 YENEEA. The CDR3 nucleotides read TGTGCCAGCACATACAGCTACACCGGGGAGCTGTTTTTT. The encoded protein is CASTYSYTGELFF. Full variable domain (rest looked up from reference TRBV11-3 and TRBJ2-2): EAGVVQSPRYKIIEKKQPVAFWCNPISGHNTLYWYLQNLGQGPELLIRYENEEAVDDSQLPKDRFSAERLKGVDSTLKIQPAELGDSAVYLCASTYSYTGELFFGEGSRLTVL.

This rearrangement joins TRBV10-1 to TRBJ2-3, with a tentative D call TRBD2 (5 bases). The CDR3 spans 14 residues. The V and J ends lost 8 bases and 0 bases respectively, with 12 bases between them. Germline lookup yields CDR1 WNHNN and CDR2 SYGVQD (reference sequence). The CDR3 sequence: CASASFTSTDTQYF. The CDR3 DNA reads TGCGCCAGCGCTAGCTTCACCAGCACAGATACGCAGTATTTT.

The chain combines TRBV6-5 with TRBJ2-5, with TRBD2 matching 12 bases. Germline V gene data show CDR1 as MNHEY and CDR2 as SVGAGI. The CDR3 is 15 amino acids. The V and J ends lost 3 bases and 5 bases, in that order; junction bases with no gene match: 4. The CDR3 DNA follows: TGTGCCAGCAGTTATGACACTAGCGGGGGGGAGACCCAGTACTTC. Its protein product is CASSYDTSGGETQYF.

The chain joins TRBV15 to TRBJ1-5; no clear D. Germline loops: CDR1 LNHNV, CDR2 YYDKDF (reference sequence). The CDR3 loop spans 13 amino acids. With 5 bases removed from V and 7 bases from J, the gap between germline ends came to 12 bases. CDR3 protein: CATSFSRSQPQHF. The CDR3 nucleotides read TGTGCCACCAGCTTTAGCCGTTCGCAGCCCCAGCATTTT. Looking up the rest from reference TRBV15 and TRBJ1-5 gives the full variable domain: DAMVIQNPRYQVTQFGKPVTLSCSQTLNHNVMYWYQQKSSQAPKLLFHYYDKDFNNEADTPDNFQSRRPNTSFCFLDIRSPGLGDTAMYLCATSFSRSQPQHFGDGTRLSIL.

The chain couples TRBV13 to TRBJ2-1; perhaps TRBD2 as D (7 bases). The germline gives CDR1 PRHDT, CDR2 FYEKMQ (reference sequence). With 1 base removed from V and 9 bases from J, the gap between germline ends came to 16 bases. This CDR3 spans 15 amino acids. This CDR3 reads CASSLVGGARSEQFF. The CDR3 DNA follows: TGTGCCAGCAGCTTAGTTGGGGGGGCTAGGAGTGAGCAGTTCTTC.

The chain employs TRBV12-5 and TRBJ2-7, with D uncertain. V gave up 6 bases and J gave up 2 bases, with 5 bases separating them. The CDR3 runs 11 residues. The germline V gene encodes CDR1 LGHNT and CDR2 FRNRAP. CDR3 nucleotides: TGTGCTAGTGGCCCTCCCTACGAGCAGTACTTC. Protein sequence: CASGPPYEQYF.

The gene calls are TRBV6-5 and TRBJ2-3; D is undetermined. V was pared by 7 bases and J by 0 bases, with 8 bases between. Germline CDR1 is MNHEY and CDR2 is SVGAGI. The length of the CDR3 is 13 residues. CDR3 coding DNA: TGTGCCAGCATGACCGGGAGCACAGATACGCAGTATTTT. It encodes CASMTGSTDTQYF.

This CDR3 reads CASSSGQGANQPQHF. The CDR3 DNA reads as TGTGCCAGCAGCTCCGGACAGGGGGCGAATCAGCCCCAGCATTTT. The chain combines TRBV7-8 with TRBJ1-5, with TRBD1 matching 11 bases. CDR1 is SGHVS and CDR2 is FQNEAQ in the germline V gene. Trimming at V came to 4 bases and at J to 4 bases, leaving 3 bases not matched to a gene. This CDR3 spans 15 amino acids.

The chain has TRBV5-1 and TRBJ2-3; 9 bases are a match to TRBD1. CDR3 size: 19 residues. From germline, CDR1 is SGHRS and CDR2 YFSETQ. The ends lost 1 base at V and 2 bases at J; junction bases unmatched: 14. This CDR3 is CASSLYPPGQGVSTDTQYF. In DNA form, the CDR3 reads TGCGCCAGCAGCTTGTACCCACCGGGACAGGGAGTTTCCACAGATACGCAGTATTTT.

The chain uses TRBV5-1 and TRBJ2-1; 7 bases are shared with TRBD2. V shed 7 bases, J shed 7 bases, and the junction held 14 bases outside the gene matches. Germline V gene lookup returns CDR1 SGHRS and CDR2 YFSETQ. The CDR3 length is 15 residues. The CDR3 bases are TGCGCCAGCCACCGGGGGGAGGGCCAAGAAAATGAGCAGTTCTTC. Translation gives CASHRGEGQENEQFF.

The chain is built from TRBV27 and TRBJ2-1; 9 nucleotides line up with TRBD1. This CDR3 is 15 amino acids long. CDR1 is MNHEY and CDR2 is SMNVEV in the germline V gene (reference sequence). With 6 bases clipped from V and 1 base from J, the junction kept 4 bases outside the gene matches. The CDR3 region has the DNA TGTGCCAGCAGACGAGACAGGGGGTCCTACAATGAGCAGTTCTTC. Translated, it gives CASRRDRGSYNEQFF.